Given below is one T cell receptor beta chain in context. The antigen this receptor binds is unknown. The sample holds no much larger clone one base away, and base qualities are not on file. The data were obtained in a study of chronic HIV infection and antiretroviral therapy (dated by TCRdb to the mid-2010s). The method behind the library was 5' RACE. Data came from an Illumina MiSeq. TCRdb redid the processing of the public reads, applying fastp at Q25 and MiXCR, and retained in-frame beta chains. Each CDR3 protein appears once, grouped with its most common genes and DNA. The sample table contains tens of thousands of distinct CDR3 sequences; only one count was recorded for 7.5% to 9% of them. Of the sample, 2.9% falls within the top ten clones. This TCR was sampled from an adult who had HIV and had not received antiretroviral therapy, or was an uninfected healthy control (not recorded which). What was sequenced was peripheral blood.

The CDR3 region reads CASSELGPGTNEKLFF. The sequenced DNA: TGCGCCAGCAGTGAATTAGGGCCGGGAACTAATGAAAAACTGTTTTTT. The receptor chain draws on TRBV10-2 and TRBJ1-4; the D gene assignment is ambiguous. V loses 3 bases of germline sequence and J loses 1 base, and the interval between the two ends is 12 bases. CDR1 and CDR2 were assigned from the germline V gene as WSHSY and SAAADI. Reading from cysteine to phenylalanine, the CDR3 counts 16 amino acids. Of the read, only the CDR3 DNA is kept; its 48 bases are in frame from base 1.